This T cell receptor (beta chain) was identified in a study of blood T cell repertoires in COVID-19. Study overall: Acute-phase and convalescent COVID-19 samples originated in the United States, Italy and Spain. From T cells, B-cell-depleted T cells, or PBMCs came the material, which was cDNA or gDNA.

Generated by immunoSEQ multiplex PCR, the TCRdb table keeps only in-frame clones and is missing some. The sample holds hundreds of thousands of clones, around nine tenths seen once. Living in 24 US areas, the participants were between roughly 18 and 95 years of age. Two negative PCRs, clearance, or symptom resolution were required of recovered Cohort 3 donors. This clonotype was sampled from a middle-aged woman who had recovered from COVID-19. The sample consisted of PBMCs or T cells enriched from blood (not recorded which).

CDR3 amino acids: CASRPPLVNEQYF. CDR3 DNA sequence: TGTGCCAGCAGACCCCCACTAGTGAACGAGCAGTACTTC. V gene TRBV28 combines with J gene TRBJ2-7; tentative D call: TRBD2 (5 bases). The CDR3 length is 13 residues. Trimming shortened V by 6 bases and J by 5 bases, and 14 bases separated the two germline ends. Germline values: CDR1 MDHEN, CDR2 SYDVKM.